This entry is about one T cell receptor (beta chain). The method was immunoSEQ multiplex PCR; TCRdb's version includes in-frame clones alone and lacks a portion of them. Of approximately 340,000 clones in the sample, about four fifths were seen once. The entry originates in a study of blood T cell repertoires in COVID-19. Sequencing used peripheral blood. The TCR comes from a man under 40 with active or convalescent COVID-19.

CDR3 amino acids: CASGLSQSLYEQYF. The CDR3 bases are TGTGCCAGTGGGCTCTCACAAAGCCTCTACGAGCAGTACTTC. This sequence joins TRBV25-1 and TRBJ2-7; D not resolved. The CDR3 contains 14 residues. CDR1 and CDR2 from the germline V gene are MGHDK and SYGVNS. Trimming took off 9 bases at V and 3 bases at J, with 18 bases between the two ends.